This section outlines one T cell receptor (beta chain) sequence together with its context. These data originate in a study of response to subunit inactivated influenza vaccine. The germline gives CDR1 SGDLS, CDR2 YYNGEE. The V end was cut by 0 bases, the J end by 4 bases, with 14 bases between. The CDR3 is 15 residues long. TCRdb re-derived calls from the RT-PCR reads in MiXCR, one entry per CDR3 protein. The sample includes 550,000 to 800,000 distinct CDR3 sequences, around 14% of them seen just once. This TCR was sampled from a man between 50 and 59 years old who received an inactivated influenza vaccine. This specimen consisted of PBMCs from blood, obtained roughly 12 days after vaccination. The gene calls are TRBV9 and TRBJ2-7; D is unclear. This CDR3 is CASSVAPGPQYEQYF. CDR3 sequence (DNA): TGTGCCAGCAGCGTAGCCCCCGGGCCTCAATACGAGCAGTACTTC.